The entry that follows covers one TCR beta chain sequence. Its antigen is unknown. This sample's TCRbeta library carried unique molecular identifier barcodes. Using its own MiXCR run on the PCR reads, TCRdb lists one record per CDR3 protein. Found here are fewer than 1 million distinct CDR3 sequences, 16% of them singletons; the top ten hold roughly 5%. This entry belongs to a study of T-cell reconstitution after alpha-beta-depleted transplantation in children. The CDR3 covers 15 residues. Trimming cost V 4 bases and J 7 bases; bases outside gene matches: 14. In germline, CDR1 is SGDLS, CDR2 YYNGEE. Findings and limits, study-wide: Expanded clones from the graft, numbering several hundred, reportedly supplied alpha-beta T cells about two months after transplant. Most T-cell counts and diversity one year after the transplant came from T cells that were newly produced. For some patients, TCRbeta diversity was high at day 60 because of recipient T cells and thymic progenitors that survived.

The sample consisted of PBMCs, mostly from graft donor cells, taken 360 days after TCRalphabeta/CD19-depleted stem cell transplant. The TCR sequence derives from a male patient aged 10 to 17 who had a stem cell transplant for acute lymphoblastic leukemia, so the T cells may come from the graft donor. This chain links TRBV9 with TRBJ2-7, with 7 positions matching TRBD1. CDR3 sequence: CASSPRGTVNFEQYF. The DNA of the CDR3 is TGTGCCAGCAGCCCTAGGGGGACAGTCAACTTTGAGCAGTACTTC.